Listed here are 25 T cell receptor beta chains from one sample, sequenced in a study of blood T cell repertoires in COVID-19. Assay: immunoSEQ multiplex PCR; the TCRdb copy retains only in-frame clones and omits some. The data show around 300,000 clones, roughly 85% seen once. The sample consisted of PBMCs or T cells enriched from blood (not recorded which). The receptors were sampled from a woman aged 45-60 years who had recovered from COVID-19.

In its sample, this clone was seen a few times. The chain has TRBV28 and TRBJ1-5, with D hard to call. Germline V gives CDR1 MDHEN, CDR2 SYDVKM. Trimming pared 9 bases from V and 0 bases from J, leaving 6 bases between. The CDR3 totals 12 residues. In DNA form, the CDR3 reads TGTGCCAGTCGGGGTAGCAATCAGCCCCAGCATTTT. Its translation is CASRGSNQPQHF.

The rearrangement uses TRBV6-5 and TRBJ2-5; 8 bases align to TRBD1. The CDR3 consists of 13 residues. Germline assignment: CDR1 MNHEY and CDR2 SVGAGI. J gave up 5 bases and V 6 bases, and 5 bases lay outside the gene matches. This CDR3 is CASSRWTGETQYF. CDR3 coding DNA: TGTGCCAGCAGCCGTTGGACAGGGGAGACCCAGTACTTC.

The chain has TRBV9 and TRBJ2-1, with 12 bases identical to TRBD2. Germline CDR1 SGDLS, CDR2 YYNGEE. The CDR3 is 15 residues long. Trimming removed 2 bases from V and 6 bases from J; junction bases left unmatched: 3. CDR3 amino acids: CASSVPSGGANEQFF. CDR3 in DNA: TGTGCCAGCAGCGTTCCTAGCGGGGGGGCCAATGAGCAGTTCTTC. Drawing the rest from reference TRBV9 and TRBJ2-1, the complete variable domain is DSGVTQTPKHLITATGQRVTLRCSPRSGDLSVYWYQQSLDQGLQFLIQYYNGEERAKGNILERFSAQQFPDLHSELNLSSLELGDSALYFCASSVPSGGANEQFFGPGTRLTVL.

The chain is built from TRBV4-1 and TRBJ1-2, with D maybe TRBD1 (5 bases). CDR3 length equals 14 residues. V was cut by 2 bases and J by 1 base, with 8 bases left in between. The V gene's germline CDR1 is MGHRA and CDR2 YSYEKL. The CDR3 protein is CASSQPDSNYGYTF. CDR3 DNA sequence: TGCGCCAGCAGCCAACCAGACAGTAACTATGGCTACACCTTC.

The CDR3 DNA is TGTGCCACAGAGCGTAGAGAAGCTTTCTTT. As protein: CATERREAFF. The chain employs TRBV28 and TRBJ1-1; D is uncertain. The germline V gene has CDR1 MDHEN and CDR2 SYDVKM. V was shortened by 10 bases and J by 8 bases, with 11 bases between the two germline ends. The CDR3 spans 10 residues.

The CDR3 region has the DNA TGTGCCAGCAGCTTGGGACCTGGGGGCGTTAGTGAAAAACTGTTTTTT. Residues: CASSLGPGGVSEKLFF. The chain carries TRBV7-9 and TRBJ1-4; possible D gene TRBD1, 6 bases. V lost 3 bases and J 7 bases, leaving 18 bases between the germline ends. The germline gives CDR1 SEHNR, CDR2 FQNEAQ (reference sequence). The CDR3 runs 16 residues.

The chain combines TRBV5-1 with TRBJ1-1, with unresolved D. Trimming cost V 1 base and J 4 bases, with 11 bases left between them. CDR3 size: 14 residues. Germline values: CDR1 SGHRS, CDR2 YFSETQ. DNA for the CDR3: TGCGCCAGCAGCTTGTCTCCCGGCGGCACTGAAGCTTTCTTT. This translates into CASSLSPGGTEAFF.

This chain connects TRBV10-3 to TRBJ1-2; 7 bases are a match to TRBD1. Germline V lookup: CDR1 ENHRY, CDR2 SYGVKD. The J segment lost 8 bases and the V segment lost 0 bases, leaving 9 bases of the junction unmatched. The CDR3 consists of 15 residues. CDR3 loop: CAISESTGRGNGYTF. In DNA form, the CDR3 reads TGTGCCATCAGTGAGTCGACGGGCAGGGGGAACGGCTACACCTTC.

This clone has only one observation. V gene TRBV3-1 (or the pseudogene TRBV3-2) combines with J gene TRBJ2-3, with TRBD2 as a possible D gene (6 bases). Germline loops: CDR1 LGHDT, CDR2 YNNKEL (reference sequence). This CDR3 has 16 residues. Trimming took 0 bases from V and 10 from J, leaving 20 bases between them. The CDR3 spells CASSQDPSIGGAAQYF. The CDR3 nucleotides are TGTGCCAGCAGCCAAGATCCTAGCATCGGAGGGGCGGCGCAGTATTTT.

The rearrangement links TRBV28 to TRBJ2-7, with TRBD1 identical over 7 bases. This CDR3 has 15 amino acids. The J segment lost 0 bases and the V segment lost 5 bases, leaving 7 bases of the junction unmatched. In germline, CDR1 is MDHEN, CDR2 SYDVKM. The CDR3 region is CASSPSGTASYEQYF. The CDR3, as DNA: TGTGCCAGCAGTCCTTCCGGGACAGCCTCCTACGAGCAGTACTTC.

The rearrangement joins TRBV4-1 to TRBJ2-7; D is unresolved. CDR3 length: 13 amino acids. V gave up 3 bases and J gave up 0 bases, with 6 bases separating them. Germline CDR1 reads MGHRA; CDR2 reads YSYEKL. CDR3 residues: CASSQGLSYEQYF. The CDR3 DNA reads as TGCGCCAGCAGCCAGGGCCTCTCCTACGAGCAGTACTTC.

The chain uses TRBV28 and TRBJ2-2, with D perhaps matching TRBD2 (6 bases). V was cut by 3 bases and J by 4 bases, with 12 bases left in between. The CDR3 is made up of 15 amino acids. Germline V CDR1 and CDR2: MDHEN, SYDVKM. CDR3 region: CASSLAGGVTGELFF. The CDR3 DNA is TGTGCCAGCAGTTTGGCAGGCGGGGTCACCGGGGAGCTGTTTTTT. Full variable domain (rest looked up from reference TRBV28 and TRBJ2-2): DVKVTQSSRYLVKRTGEKVFLECVQDMDHENMFWYRQDPGLGLRLIYFSYDVKMKEKGDIPEGYSVSREKKERFSLILESASTNQTSMYLCASSLAGGVTGELFFGEGSRLTVL.

The rearrangement joins TRBV7-9 to TRBJ2-7; D gene ambiguous. V lost 5 bases, J lost 0 bases, and 11 bases lay in between. Germline CDR1 SEHNR, CDR2 FQNEAQ (reference sequence). The CDR3 is 14 amino acids. The CDR3 protein is CASSPLESSYEQYF. The CDR3 DNA reads as TGTGCCAGCAGCCCCCTGGAGAGCTCCTACGAGCAGTACTTC.

The J gene is TRBJ1-4, the V gene TRBV3-1 (or the pseudogene TRBV3-2); a weak D match, TRBD1 (6 bases). Germline V lookup: CDR1 LGHDT, CDR2 YNNKEL (reference sequence). CDR3 length equals 14 residues. The ends were cut back, 6 bases at V and 4 bases at J, with 12 bases in the middle. This CDR3 is CASSPGHNNEKLFF. CDR3 in DNA: TGTGCCAGCAGTCCGGGACATAATAATGAAAAACTGTTTTTT.

The chain couples TRBV20-1 to TRBJ1-2, with 7 positions matching TRBD1. V dropped 3 bases and J dropped 1; count of bases not matched to a gene: 8. Per the germline V gene, CDR1 is DFQATT and CDR2 is SNEGSKA (reference sequence). The length of the CDR3 is 15 residues. CDR3 DNA sequence: TGCAGTGCTAGTTCAGGGGGATGGCGTAACTATGGCTACACCTTC. As protein: CSASSGGWRNYGYTF.

CDR3 sequence reads: CASKGGQGNIQYF. The CDR3 DNA reads TGTGCCAGTAAGGGGGGGCAGGGAAACATTCAGTACTTC. The chain uses TRBV19 and TRBJ2-4, with D possibly matching TRBD2 (7 bases). Germline V gives CDR1 LNHDA, CDR2 SQIVND (reference sequence). With 7 bases removed from V and 6 bases from J, the gap between germline ends came to 13 bases. This CDR3 spans 13 amino acids.

The V call is TRBV11-2, the J call TRBJ2-1; 10 nucleotides align to TRBD2. The CDR3 extends over 15 amino acids. The ends lost 6 bases at V and 7 bases at J; junction bases unmatched: 9. Germline V gene lookup returns CDR1 SGHAT and CDR2 FQNNGV. The CDR3 protein is CASSSTSGVPNEQFF. CDR3 in DNA: TGTGCCAGCAGTTCCACTAGCGGGGTTCCTAATGAGCAGTTCTTC.

The chain carries TRBV11-1 and TRBJ2-1; D is uncertain. Trimming took off 1 base at V and 6 bases at J, with 4 bases between the two ends. CDR1 is SGHAT and CDR2 is FQDESV in the germline V gene (reference sequence). CDR3 size: 12 residues. CDR3: CASSLVRNEQFF. CDR3 nucleotide sequence: TGTGCCAGCAGCTTAGTGCGCAATGAGCAGTTCTTC.

The chain carries TRBV20-1 and TRBJ1-1; D remains unclear. V was clipped by 5 bases and J by 11 bases, with 15 bases between them. Germline CDR1 is DFQATT and CDR2 is SNEGSKA (reference sequence). This CDR3 contains 11 residues. The CDR3 nucleotides read TGCAGTGCTCCCCAGACTTTGTCGGCTTTCTTT. This codes for CSAPQTLSAFF.

The chain carries TRBV6-5 and TRBJ1-3, with D uncertain. Trimming pared 4 bases from V and 8 bases from J, leaving 6 bases between. CDR3 size: 11 residues. Per the germline V gene, CDR1 is MNHEY and CDR2 is SVGAGI. The CDR3 DNA reads TGTGCCAGCAGTTCCCGGTACACCATATATTTT. Amino acid sequence: CASSSRYTIYF.

V gene TRBV7-2 combines with J gene TRBJ2-7; possibly TRBD1 for D (5 bases). Germline CDR1 is SGHTA and CDR2 is FQGNSA. The CDR3 runs 14 residues. The V end was cut by 1 base, the J end by 6 bases, with 13 bases between. The CDR3 loop is CASSLEGRVGEQYF. CDR3 bases: TGTGCCAGCAGCTTAGAGGGCAGGGTTGGCGAGCAGTACTTC.

This chain uses TRBV7-8 with TRBJ1-1; the D gene is possibly TRBD1 (6 bases). Germline CDR1 and CDR2: SGHVS and FQNEAQ. The CDR3 runs 14 residues. V lost 5 bases and J 0 bases, leaving 10 bases between the germline ends. The CDR3 region is CASSMTGLNTEAFF. The CDR3 DNA reads as TGTGCCAGCAGCATGACAGGTCTGAACACTGAAGCTTTCTTT.

V is TRBV28 and J is TRBJ2-3; weak D call: TRBD1 (6 bases). Between the trimmed V and J ends, which lost 5 bases and 6 bases, there was a span of 12 bases. CDR3 length: 13 residues. Germline assignment: CDR1 MDHEN and CDR2 SYDVKM. The CDR3 nucleotides read TGTGCCAGCAGTCCTCCTGACAGGGATACGCAGTATTTT. This sequence encodes CASSPPDRDTQYF.

The chain joins TRBV9 to TRBJ2-2; 8 nucleotides align to TRBD2. The trim removed 2 bases at V and 5 bases at J, leaving 5 bases unmatched. The CDR3 runs 15 residues. Germline V gives CDR1 SGDLS, CDR2 YYNGEE. The CDR3 region is CASSVLAGTTGELFF. CDR3 DNA: TGTGCCAGCAGCGTGTTAGCGGGAACGACCGGGGAGCTGTTTTTT.

This chain connects TRBV19 to TRBJ2-2; D possibly corresponds to TRBD1 (7 bases). The CDR3 spans 12 residues. Germline CDR1 is LNHDA and CDR2 is SQIVND (reference sequence). V was shortened by 11 bases and J by 3 bases, with 10 bases between the two germline ends. The CDR3 spells CALRGDTGELFF. The CDR3 DNA reads TGTGCCCTCAGGGGGGACACCGGGGAGCTGTTTTTT.